This T cell receptor beta chain is drawn from a study of cytomegalovirus exposure and HLA in healthy donors. The count of this clone is one. What it binds is not known. Study results and caveats: A later analysis reported that several of the most significant clusters appeared to be linked to common viral pathogens, among them Epstein-Barr virus.

With 60 Vbeta and 13 Jbeta primers, the PCR was carried out. Generated by immunoSEQ multiplex PCR, the TCRdb table keeps only in-frame clones and is missing some. This table holds about 210,000 clones, roughly 85% found once. Specimen: PBMCs. This clonotype was obtained from a girl aged 2 to 9 in good health and CMV-seronegative.

The CDR3 DNA reads TGTGCCAGCAGCCGGGATCGCTACGAGCAGTACTTC. It is translated as CASSRDRYEQYF. This sequence joins TRBV5-4 and TRBJ2-7, with D tentatively TRBD2 (5 bases). Germline V gene data show CDR1 as SGHNT and CDR2 as YYREEE (reference sequence). The CDR3 is 12 residues long. Between the trimmed V and J ends, which lost 4 bases and 3 bases, there was a span of 8 bases.